What follows is one TCR beta chain and its context. Germline CDR1 reads SGHRS; CDR2 reads YFSETQ. The ends were cut back, 4 bases at V and 9 bases at J, with 17 bases in the middle. The CDR3 spans 14 residues. The data were obtained in a study of blood T cell repertoires in COVID-19. Background on the study: PBMCs, B-cell-depleted T cells, or T cells were the source of the cDNA or gDNA that made up the material.

Repertoires were generated with immunoSEQ multiplex PCR, while TCRdb's copy carries only in-frame clones and drops some. This sample has a few hundred thousand clones, with 70% to 85% found just once. Sequenced material: PBMCs or T cells enriched from blood (not recorded which). The V call is TRBV5-1, the J call TRBJ2-1; no clear D. This receptor was taken from a woman in her fifties or sixties who had recovered from COVID-19. DNA for the CDR3: TGCGCCAGCAGCCCCGCAGCGTCCATCCGTGAGCAGTTCTTC. The encoded protein is CASSPAASIREQFF.